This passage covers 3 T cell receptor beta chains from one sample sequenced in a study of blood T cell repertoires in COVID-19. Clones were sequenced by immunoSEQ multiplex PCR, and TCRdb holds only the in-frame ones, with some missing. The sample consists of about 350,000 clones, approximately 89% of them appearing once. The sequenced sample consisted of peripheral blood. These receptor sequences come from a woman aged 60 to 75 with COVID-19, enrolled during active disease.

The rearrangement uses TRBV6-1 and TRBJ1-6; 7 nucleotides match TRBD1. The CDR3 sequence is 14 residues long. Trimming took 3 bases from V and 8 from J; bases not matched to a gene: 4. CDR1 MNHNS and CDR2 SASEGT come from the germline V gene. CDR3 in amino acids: CASSEDRKDSPLHF. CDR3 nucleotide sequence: TGTGCCAGCAGTGAGGACAGGAAGGATTCACCCCTCCACTTT.

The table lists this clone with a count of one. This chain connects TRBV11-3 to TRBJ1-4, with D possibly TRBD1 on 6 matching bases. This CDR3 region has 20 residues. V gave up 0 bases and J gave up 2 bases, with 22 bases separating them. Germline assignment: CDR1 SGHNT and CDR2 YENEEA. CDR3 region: CASSLDVDSPQTGTNEKLFF. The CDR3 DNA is TGTGCCAGCAGCTTAGATGTGGACAGTCCTCAGACCGGGACTAATGAAAAACTGTTTTTT.

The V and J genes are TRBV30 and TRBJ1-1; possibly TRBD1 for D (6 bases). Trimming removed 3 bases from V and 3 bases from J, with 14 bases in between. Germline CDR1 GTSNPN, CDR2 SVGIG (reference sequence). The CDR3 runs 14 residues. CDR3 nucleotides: TGTGCCTGGAGCCCCAACAGGGTCTACACTGAAGCTTTCTTT. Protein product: CAWSPNRVYTEAFF.